This paragraph reports one T cell receptor beta chain. The antigen is undetermined. This may stem from a read error, because a much larger clone lies one nucleotide away. This CDR3 fails to terminate in the conserved phenylalanine or tryptophan, so it likely reflects a read error. With V trimmed by 4 bases and J by 7 bases, 9 bases remained unmatched. This CDR3 region has 15 residues. Germline V gene data show CDR1 as MNHEY and CDR2 as SVGEGT. The source of the sample is a study of tumor and adjacent non-tumor tissue in lung cancer. Turning to the study itself: Histology: around 13 adenocarcinoma, a couple of squamous cell carcinoma, 1 small cell lung cancer. Some 4.2 million productive TCRbeta reads were obtained per sample on average. General observations from the study: Significantly higher TCR diversity was found in tumor than normal lung.

This sample's RNA came from whole unsorted tissue. Three rounds of nested PCR, following a modified ARM-PCR protocol, produced the TCRbeta library. A single record per CDR3 protein comes from TCRdb applying MiXCR to the multiplex PCR reads. The sample contains 200,000 to 250,000 distinct CDR3 sequences, about 76% of which appear only once. The V and J genes are TRBV6-2 or TRBV6-3 and TRBJ1-5; 8 bases fit TRBD1. The receptor was derived from a man in his 60s with non-small cell lung cancer. The specimen sequenced was lung tumor tissue. CDR3 protein: CASSWGSGGEQPQHY. CDR3 bases: TGTGCCAGCAGTTGGGGGTCAGGGGGCGAACAGCCCCAGCATTAT.